What follows is one TCR beta chain and its context. Its recognized antigen is unknown. Within one base of it there is no much larger clone, and no base qualities were kept. The sample comes from a study of Ad26.COV2.S vaccination and SARS-CoV-2 variants (dated by TCRdb to about 2021). With respect to the entire study: Donors in the vaccine arm were drawn from COV1001, a multicentre, randomized, double-blind, placebo-controlled phase I-IIa trial testing Ad26.COV2.S in healthy adults. Ad26.COV2.S was given intramuscularly at 5x10^10 or 1x10^11 viral particles, as a single shot or as two shots 56 days apart. Sequencing of the TCRbeta repertoire served to evaluate the specificity and breadth of SARS-CoV-2-reactive T cell receptors following Ad26.COV2.S vaccination. The TCR-sequenced set comprised around 30 samples: approximately 19 Ad26.COV2.S vaccine recipients, 5 placebo recipients and 8 SARS-CoV-2 convalescent individuals. Trial participants were randomized into five groups of five, in which low-dose or high-dose Ad26.COV2.S was given once or twice, or placebo was given on both occasions. Investigators did not know the trial group allocation while performing experiments and assessing outcomes. General study outcomes and caveats: Ad26.COV2.S recipients had higher spike-specific TCR breadth than placebo recipients (P = 0.0014). After vaccination, spike-specific CD8+ and CD4+ T cell responses were reported to show substantial breadth. Vaccine and placebo recipients had similar non-spike TCR breadth, a finding consistent with the vaccine containing only spike. According to the authors, total T cell responses may have been underestimated by the TCR breadth and depth analyses. The study was not powered to compare responses between vaccine doses or regimens.

The immunoSEQ Assay was the method used to sequence TCRbeta CDR3 regions. After extraction, genomic DNA underwent amplification by bias-controlled multiplex PCR, followed by high-throughput sequencing. In the source study's methods: To quantify the absolute abundance of every unique TCRbeta CDR3 region, sequences were collapsed and filtered. T cell fraction was estimated by normalizing TCRbeta template counts to usable DNA, which was measured by amplifying reference genes present in all nucleated cells. Repertoire TCRs were annotated as SARS-CoV-2-specific when V gene, CDR3 amino acid sequence and J gene were exactly matched to a known reactive TCR set. MIRA supplied the reference SARS-CoV-2 TCR set, which was filtered for enrichment in COVID-19-positive ImmuneCODE repertoires so that public or cross-reactive TCRs were removed. Using the MIRA antigens, annotated TCRs were further analysed by specific ORF or by position within an ORF. Depth was the summed frequency of annotated unique rearrangements, while breadth was defined as annotated unique rearrangements over total unique productive rearrangements. Group comparisons of TCR breadth used two-sided Wilcoxon rank-sum tests. Imported from immuneACCESS, the table was reduced by TCRdb to in-frame sequences with V and J called. These copies leave out some clones; in studies compared against another copy, an unresolved V gene accounts for under half, and the cause of the remainder is not known. The D gene and trimming were derived from the DNA, and the V and J assignments and clone size from that table. Counted in this sample were about 350,000 clones; about 88% of them appeared once. The top ten constitute 9.5% to 12% of the sample.

Trimming removed 7 bases from V and 4 bases from J; the gene matches leave 5 bases unexplained. The CDR3 contains 13 residues, cysteine and phenylalanine counted. Only CDR3 DNA remains: 39 bases, in frame from the first base. According to the germline V gene (reference sequence), CDR1 reads LNHDA and CDR2 reads SQIVND. The treatment or condition label, as the study defines it: some 20 received Ad26.COV2.S at low or high dose, single or two shots; about 5 received placebo; per-sample allocation not given. Repertoires of vaccine and placebo recipients were sequenced from samples collected on day 63 after the first injection. Between 29 July and 7 August 2020, Cohort 1b enrolled fewer than 30 adults aged 18-55 years at one site in Boston, USA. As a vaccine, Ad26.COV2.S was a replication-incompetent adenovirus type 26 vector that expressed a prefusion-stabilized SARS-CoV-2 spike protein derived from the original Wuhan strain.

The source was peripheral blood, collected in a trial of Ad26.COV2.S vaccine versus placebo. The rearranged segments are TRBV19 and TRBJ1-2; TRBD1 fits 8 bases in the junction. The TCR was taken from a person between 18 and 65 years old who received the Ad26.COV2.S COVID-19 vaccine or a placebo. The DNA sequence is TGTGCCAGTATCCCGACAGGGGCCTATGGCTACACCTTC. Its translation reads: CASIPTGAYGYTF.